Shown below are 3 T cell receptor beta chains from a single sample sequenced in a study of CD8+CD57+ T cells in acquired aplastic anemia (dated by TCRdb to the late 2010s). TCRdb records Illumina HiSeq 2000 as the sequencer. Genomic DNA was used as template for profiling of TCR beta VDJ combinations and CDR3 sequences. The public reads were reanalyzed by TCRdb: fastp trimming at Q25, MiXCR alignment, in-frame beta chains only. Each CDR3 protein gets just one entry, which takes the most common genes and DNA from the rows behind it. The sample records roughly 420,000 distinct CDR3 sequences, about 70% of which are singletons. The ten largest make up 3.5% to 4.5% of the sample. Sequenced: sorted CD4+, CD8+, or CD8+CD57+ T cells (not recorded which) from PBMCs. These receptors were taken from a human donor in good health, serving as a control.

This chain joins TRBV10-1 and TRBJ2-3; 7 nucleotides match TRBD2. The ends lost 4 bases at V and 6 bases at J; junction bases unmatched: 7. The CDR3 runs 14 residues. Germline-derived CDR1 and CDR2 are WNHNN and SYGVQD (reference sequence). The CDR3 DNA reads TGCGCCAGCAGTGCCCGGGGGGAGCGGGATACGCAGTATTTT. Protein: CASSARGERDTQYF.

In the case of this clonotype: Just one base apart from a much larger clone, this may be a read error. The chain employs TRBV19 and TRBJ1-1; D is unresolved. Germline assignment: CDR1 LNHDA and CDR2 SQIVND (reference sequence). The CDR3 loop spans 13 amino acids. The CDR3 is CASTPGRNTGAFF. Written as DNA, the CDR3 is TGTGCCAGTACCCCGGGCAGGAACACTGGAGCTTTCTTT.

This clonotype appeared a single time. The J gene is TRBJ1-6, the V gene TRBV7-3; D is unresolved. Deletions cut 5 bases from V and 8 bases from J, with 19 bases between. Germline V gene lookup returns CDR1 SGHTA and CDR2 FQGTGA. The CDR3 has 16 amino acids. The CDR3 reads CASSRWWRPEDSPLHF. The CDR3, as DNA: TGTGCCAGCAGCCGATGGTGGCGCCCGGAGGATTCACCCCTCCACTTT.